Listed below are T cell receptor beta chains from one sample, sequenced in a study of blood T cell repertoires in COVID-19. Some clones are missing from TCRdb's copy, which holds only in-frame ones; the method was immunoSEQ multiplex PCR. The table shows about 86,000 clones, with around 80% occurring only once. Specimen: peripheral blood. These TCRs come from a man in his 70s with acute or convalescent COVID-19. CDR3s include the opening cysteine and the closing phenylalanine or tryptophan. Fields, in order: D gene, clone size, V gene, J gene, CDR3 DNA, CDR3 protein. D genes are given only for firm matches. Some rows have no size entry. The others give once, few or many, or a class for an expanded clone.

>.|.|TRBV27|TRBJ1-5
TGTGCCAGCAGTTTATTTTGGACAGGCAATCAGCCCCAGCATTTT
CASSLFWTGNQPQHF
>.|.|TRBV6-5|TRBJ1-6
TGTGCCAGCAGAACCGGGACACTTAATTCACCCCTCCACTTT
CASRTGTLNSPLHF
>TRBD2|.|TRBV6-5|TRBJ2-5
TGTGCCAGCAGGAGTAGCGGGGGGGCCGGAGAGACCCAGTACTTC
CASRSSGGAGETQYF
>TRBD1|few|TRBV5-4|TRBJ2-7
TGTGCCAGCAGCTCCGGGACAGGCTTCTACGAGCAGTACTTC
CASSSGTGFYEQYF
>.|.|TRBV2|TRBJ1-2
TGTGCCAGCAGTGAGACGGGATTGAATGGCTACACCTTC
CASSETGLNGYTF
>.|.|TRBV4-1|TRBJ2-7
TGCGCCAGCAGCCAAGTGGGGCGAGACAGATCCTACGAGCAGTACTTC
CASSQVGRDRSYEQYF
>TRBD1|few|TRBV9|TRBJ2-3
TGTGCCAGCAGCCCCCGGACAGGGACAACAGATACGCAGTATTTT
CASSPRTGTTDTQYF
>TRBD2|.|TRBV5-1|TRBJ2-1
TGCGCCAGCAGCTTCTTTCCTAGCGGGGGGGCAAATGAGCAGTTCTTC
CASSFFPSGGANEQFF
>TRBD2|.|TRBV2|TRBJ2-1
TGTGCCAGCAGTGAGTTAGCGGGGAGCTCCTACAATGAGCAGTTCTTC
CASSELAGSSYNEQFF
>.|.|TRBV7-6|TRBJ1-5
TGTGCCAGCAGCCCCGGAGGCAGCAATCAGCCCCAGCATTTT
CASSPGGSNQPQHF
>.|.|TRBV5-1|TRBJ2-1
TGCGCCAGCAGCTTCTACGGGACCTACAATGAGCAGTTCTTC
CASSFYGTYNEQFF
>TRBD1|once|TRBV5-6|TRBJ2-7
TGTGCCAGCAGCTTGACCGGGACAGGGGCCTACGAGCAGTACTTC
CASSLTGTGAYEQYF
>.|.|TRBV14|TRBJ2-5
TGTGCCAGCAGCCGGGCTCAAGAGACCCAGTACTTC
CASSRAQETQYF
>.|few|TRBV28|TRBJ1-4
TGTGCCAGCAGCCAACTCGACACAGGGATGGGAGAAAAACTGTTTTTT
CASSQLDTGMGEKLFF
>.|.|TRBV19|TRBJ1-5
TGTGCCAGTAGTCTGCCCTCGGGGGTTGGCCAGCCCCAGCATTTT
CASSLPSGVGQPQHF
>TRBD1|.|TRBV3-1/TRBV3-2|TRBJ1-2
TGTGCCAGCAGTCGTACCGAGGGACAGCTCTATGGCTACACCTTC
CASSRTEGQLYGYTF
>.|.|TRBV20-1|TRBJ2-1
TGCAGTGCTAGTTGGGCTCTAATTCACAATGAGCAGTTCTTC
CSASWALIHNEQFF
>.|.|TRBV21-1|TRBJ1-1
TGTGCCAGCAGCACCCCTGTCGCACAGGCGAACACTGAAGCTTTCTTT
CASSTPVAQANTEAFF
>.|.|TRBV20-1|TRBJ2-1
TGCAGTGCTACTGACCGGGGTGAGCAGTTCTTC
CSATDRGEQFF
>.|.|TRBV7-6|TRBJ2-1
TGTGCCAGCAGCTTAGCGGCAGGAGGGCAGTTCTTC
CASSLAAGGQFF
>TRBD1|.|TRBV6-5|TRBJ2-1
TGTGCCAGCAGTTACCGGACAGGGGGCTACAATGAGCAGTTCTTC
CASSYRTGGYNEQFF
>.|few|TRBV2|TRBJ1-1
TGTGCCAGCAGTGACAACAGTGAAGCTTTCTTT
CASSDNSEAFF